These 30 T cell receptor beta chains came from one sample sequenced in a study of blood T cell repertoires in COVID-19. Profiling relied on immunoSEQ multiplex PCR, and the TCRdb table lists in-frame clones only, not all of them. The sample carries around 94,000 clones, 75% to 95% recorded once. Sequencing was carried out using peripheral blood. The source is a man younger than 35 with acute or convalescent COVID-19.

This sequence joins TRBV24-1 and TRBJ1-2; D not certain. V was cut by 3 bases and J by 4 bases, with 5 bases left in between. The CDR3 runs to 12 residues. From germline, CDR1 is KGHDR and CDR2 SFDVKD. CDR3: CATSDGSYGYTF. The CDR3, as DNA: TGTGCCACCAGTGATGGTAGCTATGGCTACACCTTC.

The V and J genes are TRBV11-2 and TRBJ1-1, with D possibly matching TRBD1 (5 bases). This CDR3 region has 12 residues. The V end was cut by 8 bases, the J end by 3 bases, with 10 bases between. CDR1 and CDR2 from the germline V gene are SGHAT and FQNNGV. The CDR3 region has the DNA TGTGCCAGCCAGGGCTACGACACTGAAGCTTTCTTT. Protein sequence: CASQGYDTEAFF.

The rearrangement uses TRBV24-1 and TRBJ2-6; tentative D call: TRBD1 (6 bases). Germline V lookup: CDR1 KGHDR, CDR2 SFDVKD. Between the trimmed V and J ends, which lost 4 bases and 3 bases, there was a span of 12 bases. The CDR3 is 16 amino acids. The CDR3 spells CATSENQGSGANVLTF. The CDR3 DNA is TGTGCCACCAGTGAGAACCAGGGGAGTGGGGCCAACGTCCTGACTTTC.

This chain uses TRBV27 with TRBJ1-5, with TRBD1 matching 8 bases. V shed 5 bases and J 0 bases; nucleotides not matched to a gene: 6. CDR1 is MNHEY, CDR2 SMNVEV, per germline (reference sequence). The CDR3 length is 16 residues. The CDR3 is CASSSGTGYSNQPQHF. The DNA of the CDR3 is TGTGCCAGCAGTAGTGGGACAGGTTATAGCAATCAGCCCCAGCATTTT.

The V call is TRBV24-1, the J call TRBJ2-5; 11 positions agree with TRBD1. This CDR3 region has 15 residues. J lost 5 bases, V lost 4 bases, and 5 bases had no gene match. Germline values: CDR1 KGHDR, CDR2 SFDVKD. The DNA of the CDR3 is TGTGCCACCAGTGAGCCTGGACAGGGGGCCGAGACCCAGTACTTC. This codes for CATSEPGQGAETQYF.

This rearrangement joins TRBV27 to TRBJ1-3; 9 positions match TRBD1. V gave up 4 bases and J gave up 0 bases; unmatched junction bases: 7. The CDR3 is 17 amino acids. Germline CDR1 and CDR2: MNHEY and SMNVEV (reference sequence). In nucleotides, the CDR3 is TGTGCCAGCAGTTCGTTGACAGGGGGTCTCTCTGGAAACACCATATATTTT. This codes for CASSSLTGGLSGNTIYF.

Regarding this clone: At one boundary the junction diverges from the germline segment, which might be a read error. The CDR3: CASSLAGLVGELFF. The CDR3 DNA sequence: TGTGCCAGCAGCCTAGCGGGGCTCGTCGGGGAGCTGTTTTTT. This chain uses TRBV7-9 with TRBJ2-2; TRBD2 aligns across 9 bases. There are 14 residues in the CDR3. Germline CDR1 and CDR2: SEHNR and FQNEAQ (reference sequence).

The CDR3 nucleotides are TGTGCCTGGAGTAGGGGGCTTTTGAGCTCTGGAAACACCATATATTTT. The encoded protein is CAWSRGLLSSGNTIYF. This sequence joins TRBV30 and TRBJ1-3, with 7 bases lining up with TRBD1. CDR1 and CDR2 (germline): GTSNPN, SVGIG (reference sequence). This CDR3 is built from 16 residues. J lost 0 bases, V lost 2 bases, and 7 bases had no gene match. Combining the CDR3 with reference TRBV30 and TRBJ1-3 gives the whole variable domain SQTIHQWPATLVQPVGSPLSLECTVEGTSNPNLYWYRQAAGRGLQLLFYSVGIGQISSEVPQNLSASRPQDRQFILSSKKLLLSDSGFYLCAWSRGLLSSGNTIYFGEGSWLTVV.

This chain connects TRBV7-8 to TRBJ1-1; D unclear. Trimming pared 3 bases from V and 5 bases from J, leaving 7 bases between. The germline V gene has CDR1 SGHVS and CDR2 FQNEAQ. The CDR3 is made up of 12 amino acids. CDR3 in DNA: TGTGCCAGCAGCTTCGGGGAGACTGAAGCTTTCTTT. The encoded protein is CASSFGETEAFF.

The gene calls are TRBV2 and TRBJ1-1, with 8 positions matching TRBD1. J lost 4 bases, V lost 5 bases, and 6 bases had no gene match. This CDR3 is 14 amino acids long. The germline gives CDR1 SNHLY, CDR2 FYNNEI. CDR3 in DNA: TGTGCCAGCAGTTATACAGGGGGTAGCACTGAAGCTTTCTTT. Translated, it gives CASSYTGGSTEAFF.

CDR3 nucleotides: TGTGCCAGCAGCCAAGAAAGGACGGGACTAGCAACCTACAATGAGCAGTTCTTC. Amino acid sequence: CASSQERTGLATYNEQFF. The chain recombines TRBV14 with TRBJ2-1; 9 bases line up with TRBD2. Germline assignment: CDR1 SGHDN and CDR2 FVKESK. Losses at the gene ends were 0 bases for V and 2 bases for J; bases not matched to a gene: 8. The CDR3 has 18 residues.

J is TRBJ2-5 and V is TRBV3-1 (or the pseudogene TRBV3-2); 7 positions agree with TRBD2. Per germline, CDR1 LGHDT and CDR2 YNNKEL (reference sequence). This CDR3 is 16 amino acids long. The V segment lost 0 bases and the J segment 1 base; nucleotides outside the gene matches: 5. The CDR3, as DNA: TGTGCCAGCAGCCAAGAGGAGGCTAGCGGCCAAGAGACCCAGTACTTC. Amino acids: CASSQEEASGQETQYF.

J is TRBJ1-2 and V is TRBV5-1, with TRBD1 as a possible D gene (5 bases). CDR1 and CDR2 from the germline V gene are SGHRS and YFSETQ. The ends were cut back, 0 bases at V and 2 bases at J, with 14 bases in the middle. The CDR3 length is 16 residues. The CDR3 loop reads CASSLAEMAGNYGYTF. The CDR3 nucleotides are TGCGCCAGCAGCTTGGCCGAGATGGCAGGGAACTATGGCTACACCTTC.

The rearrangement joins TRBV5-1 to TRBJ2-7, with TRBD1 matching over 7 bases. CDR3 length: 14 residues. V gave up 4 bases and J gave up 4 bases; unmatched junction bases: 8. The germline V gene has CDR1 SGHRS and CDR2 YFSETQ. The CDR3 bases are TGCGCCAGCAGCGCCCCGGGACAGTCTTACGAGCAGTACTTC. Its translation: CASSAPGQSYEQYF. The whole variable domain, remainder taken from reference TRBV5-1 and TRBJ2-7, is KAGVTQTPRYLIKTRGQQVTLSCSPISGHRSVSWYQQTPGQGLQFLFEYFSETQRNKGNFPGRFSGRQFSNSRSEMNVSTLELGDSALYLCASSAPGQSYEQYFGPGTRLTVT.

The CDR3 protein is CASSVGGGSQPQHF. The CDR3 DNA follows: TGTGCCAGCAGCGTGGGGGGTGGGAGTCAGCCCCAGCATTTT. The chain has TRBV9 and TRBJ1-5, with D possibly TRBD1 on 5 matching bases. Trimming removed 2 bases at V and 6 bases at J, with 12 bases between. The CDR3 totals 14 residues. Germline V lookup: CDR1 SGDLS, CDR2 YYNGEE.

V gene TRBV4-1 combines with J gene TRBJ2-5; 7 bases match TRBD1. The germline V gene encodes CDR1 MGHRA and CDR2 YSYEKL. The CDR3 length is 14 residues. Unmatched junction bases numbered 1, after V lost 0 bases and J lost 3 bases. The CDR3 sequence: CASSQEGTEETQYF. The CDR3 DNA reads TGCGCCAGCAGCCAAGAAGGGACAGAAGAGACCCAGTACTTC.

The count of this clone is one. The chain recombines TRBV19 with TRBJ1-2; a weak D match, TRBD1 (5 bases). V lost 5 bases, J lost 5 bases, and 15 bases lay in between. There are 14 residues in the CDR3. Germline V gene sequence: CDR1 LNHDA, CDR2 SQIVND (reference sequence). The CDR3 loop reads CASSFLGRGYGYTF. CDR3 DNA: TGTGCCAGTAGTTTCCTGGGGAGGGGTTATGGCTACACCTTC. Full variable domain (outside the CDR3, taken from reference TRBV19 and TRBJ1-2): DGGITQSPKYLFRKEGQNVTLSCEQNLNHDAMYWYRQDPGQGLRLIYYSQIVNDFQKGDIAEGYSVSREKKESFPLTVTSAQKNPTAFYLCASSFLGRGYGYTFGSGTRLTVV.

In this sample, this clone turned up a few times. The chain employs TRBV9 and TRBJ1-3, with D uncertain. CDR1 SGDLS and CDR2 YYNGEE come from the germline V gene. Trimming removed 1 base from V and 3 bases from J, with 14 bases in between. The CDR3 is 16 amino acids. Here the CDR3 DNA reads TGTGCCAGCAGCGTACCAGGTCCCCAAGGTGGAAACACCATATATTTT. As protein: CASSVPGPQGGNTIYF.

The gene calls are TRBV5-6 and TRBJ1-1, with D unclear. V lost 2 bases, J lost 2 bases, and 4 bases lay in between. The CDR3 has 12 amino acids. Germline CDR1 and CDR2: SGHDT and YYEEEE. The CDR3 DNA reads TGTGCCAGCAGCTTAGCTAACACTGAAGCTTTCTTT. This translates into CASSLANTEAFF.

This sequence joins TRBV2 and TRBJ1-4, with D perhaps TRBD1 (5 bases). Trimming took off 6 bases at V and 7 bases at J, with 9 bases between the two ends. The germline gives CDR1 SNHLY, CDR2 FYNNEI. The CDR3 totals 12 residues. This CDR3 reads CASSAGFEKLFF. CDR3 DNA sequence: TGTGCCAGCAGCGCAGGGTTTGAAAAACTGTTTTTT.

J is TRBJ1-2 and V is TRBV19, with a tentative D call TRBD1 (6 bases). Trimming left V 5 bases short and J 4 bases short, with 14 bases between. This CDR3 contains 14 residues. Germline assignment: CDR1 LNHDA and CDR2 SQIVND (reference sequence). CDR3 in amino acids: CASSPSGGGYGYTF. CDR3 DNA: TGTGCCAGTAGTCCCAGTGGGGGCGGCTATGGCTACACCTTC.

The chain recombines TRBV24-1 with TRBJ2-3; a weak D match, TRBD2 (6 bases). Trimming removed 4 bases from V and 2 bases from J, with 12 bases in between. The CDR3 spans 15 residues. Germline CDR1 and CDR2: KGHDR and SFDVKD. CDR3 in amino acids: CATSDTREVTDTQYF. CDR3 nucleotides: TGTGCCACCAGTGACACCAGGGAGGTCACAGATACGCAGTATTTT.

The genes are TRBV9 and TRBJ1-4; D remains unclear. CDR3 size: 13 residues. Germline CDR1 is SGDLS and CDR2 is YYNGEE. Trimming stripped 7 bases from V and 5 bases from J, with 12 bases between. The CDR3: CASSNDGNEKLFF. The DNA of the CDR3 is TGTGCCAGCTCCAACGACGGGAATGAAAAACTGTTTTTT. Complete variable domain (other parts from reference TRBV9 and TRBJ1-4): DSGVTQTPKHLITATGQRVTLRCSPRSGDLSVYWYQQSLDQGLQFLIQYYNGEERAKGNILERFSAQQFPDLHSELNLSSLELGDSALYFCASSNDGNEKLFFGSGTQLSVL.

J is TRBJ2-5 and V is TRBV28; 11 bases align to TRBD1. The ends lost 7 bases at V and 3 bases at J; junction bases unmatched: 7. CDR1 is MDHEN, CDR2 SYDVKM, per germline. There are 15 residues in the CDR3. Here the CDR3 reads CASKGDRGRKETQYF. CDR3 DNA: TGTGCCAGCAAGGGGGACAGGGGGAGGAAAGAGACCCAGTACTTC.

The rearrangement joins TRBV7-9 to TRBJ1-1; D not certain. CDR1 is SEHNR and CDR2 is FQNEAQ in the germline V gene (reference sequence). The CDR3 spans 13 residues. Trimming pared 1 base from V and 5 bases from J, leaving 8 bases between. The CDR3 is CASSLGGETEAFF. The CDR3 nucleotides are TGTGCCAGCAGCTTAGGGGGAGAAACTGAAGCTTTCTTT.

The rearrangement joins TRBV7-9 to TRBJ1-4; D is perhaps TRBD1 (6 bases). Between the trimmed V and J ends, which lost 6 bases and 8 bases, there was a span of 10 bases. The CDR3 totals 12 residues. CDR1 and CDR2 (germline): SEHNR, FQNEAQ (reference sequence). This CDR3 reads CASRTTGEKLFF. CDR3 nucleotides: TGTGCCAGCAGGACCACAGGGGAAAAACTGTTTTTT. The variable domain in full, completed from reference TRBV7-9 and TRBJ1-4, reads DTGVSQNPRHKITKRGQNVTFRCDPISEHNRLYWYRQTLGQGPEFLTYFQNEAQLEKSRLLSDRFSAERPKGSFSTLEIQRTEQGDSAMYLCASRTTGEKLFFGSGTQLSVL.

The rearrangement joins TRBV5-1 to TRBJ1-1; D possibly corresponds to TRBD1 (6 bases). The germline V gene has CDR1 SGHRS and CDR2 YFSETQ. V dropped 7 bases and J dropped 1 base, with 14 bases sitting between them. This CDR3 region has 14 residues. CDR3 sequence: CASLPGGGNTEAFF. The CDR3 DNA sequence: TGCGCCAGCCTCCCGGGGGGCGGGAACACTGAAGCTTTCTTT.

V gene TRBV5-4 combines with J gene TRBJ2-1; 9 bases fit TRBD2. CDR1 SGHNT and CDR2 YYREEE come from the germline V gene (reference sequence). The CDR3 spans 15 residues. V lost 4 bases and J lost 7; bases outside the gene matches: 9. The CDR3 bases are TGTGCCAGCAGCCCCGGGACTAGCCCTTTGAATGAGCAGTTCTTC. Protein sequence: CASSPGTSPLNEQFF.

The chain has TRBV5-5 and TRBJ1-1; no clear D gene. The CDR3 runs 13 residues. Looked up from germline, CDR1 is SGHKS and CDR2 is YYEKEE (reference sequence). V shed 3 bases and J shed 6 bases, with 12 bases lying between them. The chain's CDR3 is CASSSSVLSEAFF. The CDR3 DNA sequence: TGTGCCAGCAGCTCTTCAGTTCTCTCTGAAGCTTTCTTT.

The chain recombines TRBV7-9 with TRBJ1-2; the D gene is possibly TRBD1 (6 bases). The CDR3 totals 16 residues. The germline gives CDR1 SEHNR, CDR2 FQNEAQ (reference sequence). Trimming took off 0 bases at V and 5 bases at J, with 16 bases between the two ends. The CDR3 DNA follows: TGTGCCAGCAGCTTAGCGAATTCCAGGCAGGGGTATGGCTACACCTTC. Protein: CASSLANSRQGYGYTF.